This TCR beta chain was profiled in a study of T cell clones after liver transplantation. About the study: Subjects received no induction therapy and standard immunosuppression until randomization at 12-24 months post-transplant.

Profiling relied on immunoSEQ multiplex PCR, and the TCRdb table lists in-frame clones only, not all of them. The sample contains some 80,000 clones, about 85% of which appear only once. Per the germline V gene, CDR1 is SGHTA and CDR2 is FQGTGA. The CDR3 length is 13 residues. Trimming removed 6 bases at V and 7 bases at J, with 13 bases between. The receptor's source is a human patient who received a liver transplant. The graft donor may be the source of some T cells. Sequences were derived from CD4+ T cells from blood, sampled around 50 months after liver transplant. The chain uses TRBV7-3 and TRBJ2-1; TRBD2 might be the D (5 bases). Here the CDR3 reads CASSEGVGNEQFF. CDR3 DNA: TGTGCCAGCAGTGAGGGAGTGGGGAATGAGCAGTTCTTC.